This T cell receptor (beta chain) was retrieved from a study of blood T cell repertoires in COVID-19. Study-level background: Acute and convalescent COVID-19 specimens originated in the United States, Italy and Spain. PBMCs, B-cell-depleted T cells, or T cells were the source of the cDNA or gDNA that made up the material.

In the authors' methods: Amplification of reference gene primers provided the estimated nucleated cell counts. Measured with immunoSEQ multiplex PCR; TCRdb has only the in-frame clones, and not every one. V, J and clone size are those of that table, while D and trimming were read from the DNA. The sample holds roughly 130,000 clones, roughly 89% seen once. Recruited during active infection, patients (from Seattle) were subsequently followed longitudinally. The CDR3 spans 17 residues. V was trimmed by 1 base and J by 4 bases, leaving 17 bases between them. In germline, CDR1 is MDHEN, CDR2 SYDVKM. This chain links TRBV28 with TRBJ1-3; the D gene is possibly TRBD1 (5 bases). Input material: peripheral blood. The sequence derives from a man younger than 45 with COVID-19, enrolled during active disease. The CDR3 coding sequence is TGTGCCAGCAGTTTATCGGTGGCGGGGCGGATAGGAAACACCATATATTTT. Translated: CASSLSVAGRIGNTIYF.